This passage covers 3 T cell receptor beta chains from one sample sequenced in a study of T cell clonotyping in hematopoietic cell transplantation. Sequencing was performed with immunoSEQ multiplex PCR; in TCRdb, only in-frame clones are kept and a portion is missing. This table has 29,000 or so clones, 80% to 95% appearing once. Here the sequenced sample was PBMCs, taken 100 days after allogeneic stem cell transplant. The receptors here all came from a female patient in her fifties who had an allogeneic stem cell transplant from a related donor, so the T cells may come from the graft donor. Some clones in this sample may be carry-over from other donors' samples.

This clone has only one observation. The genes are TRBV7-9 and TRBJ1-1; TRBD1 agrees at 8 bases. V was pared by 6 bases and J by 3 bases, with 3 bases of the junction left unmatched. This CDR3 comprises 13 residues. Germline CDR1 is SEHNR and CDR2 is FQNEAQ (reference sequence). This CDR3 is CASRDRGDTEAFF. The CDR3 nucleotides read TGTGCCAGCAGAGACAGGGGAGACACTGAAGCTTTCTTT.

The V and J genes are TRBV2 and TRBJ1-3, with D unresolved. Germline V lookup: CDR1 SNHLY, CDR2 FYNNEI. The V end was cut by 6 bases, the J end by 0 bases, with 15 bases between. The length of the CDR3 is 16 residues. The CDR3 reads CASSRLGWSSGNTIYF. CDR3 coding DNA: TGTGCCAGCAGCCGCCTGGGGTGGAGCTCTGGAAACACCATATATTTT.

The chain combines TRBV4-2 with TRBJ2-3, with D unresolved. Trimming stripped 4 bases from V and 5 bases from J, with 10 bases between. The CDR3 covers 13 residues. Germline values: CDR1 LGHNA, CDR2 YNFKEQ. The CDR3: CASSPRALDTQYF. The CDR3 nucleotides read TGTGCCAGCAGCCCCCGGGCACTAGATACGCAGTATTTT.